This paragraph reports one T cell receptor beta chain. This sample is drawn from a study of blood T cell repertoires in COVID-19. Study-wide context: The United States, Italy and Spain supplied acute and convalescent COVID-19 samples.

The CDR3 is made up of 16 amino acids. Trimming at V came to 0 bases and at J to 6 bases, leaving 9 bases not matched to a gene. Looked up from germline, CDR1 is SGHRS and CDR2 is YFSETQ. Generated by immunoSEQ multiplex PCR, the TCRdb table keeps only in-frame clones and is missing some. The sample includes 80,000 to 95,000 clones, over 80% seen only once; the top ten take roughly 15%. Sequencing input: peripheral blood. The TCR comes from a woman at least 80 years old with active or convalescent COVID-19. The chain employs TRBV5-1 and TRBJ2-1; 7 positions match TRBD1. CDR3 nucleotide sequence: TGCGCCAGCAGCTTGGTCGCGACAGGGTCGGGCAATGAGCAGTTCTTC. Amino acid sequence: CASSLVATGSGNEQFF.